This record concerns one TCR beta chain sequence. The PCR contained 60 Vbeta and 13 Jbeta primers. Assay: immunoSEQ multiplex PCR; the TCRdb copy retains only in-frame clones and omits some. The repertoire has about 120,000 clones, 77% of them found once; the top ten carry about a tenth. The sample comes from a study of cytomegalovirus exposure and HLA in healthy donors. This CDR3 has 14 residues. Germline V gene data show CDR1 as SGHAT and CDR2 as FQNNGV. J gave up 5 bases and V 5 bases, and 7 bases lay outside the gene matches. The sequenced sample consisted of PBMCs. The sequence derives from a man aged 35-49 years in good health and CMV-seropositive. The J gene is TRBJ1-1, the V gene TRBV11-2; 8 positions match TRBD1. Here the CDR3 reads CASSPGGRGTEAFF. The DNA for the CDR3 is TGTGCCAGCAGCCCAGGGGGCAGGGGGACTGAAGCTTTCTTT. Based on the CDR3 plus reference TRBV11-2 and TRBJ1-1, the full variable domain is EAGVAQSPRYKIIEKRQSVAFWCNPISGHATLYWYQQILGQGPKLLIQFQNNGVVDDSQLPKDRFSAERLKGVDSTLKIQPAKLEDSAVYLCASSPGGRGTEAFFGQGTRLTVV.